A single sample gave rise to the 21 T cell receptor beta chains below, sequenced in a study of blood T cell repertoires in COVID-19. Repertoires were generated with immunoSEQ multiplex PCR, while TCRdb's copy carries only in-frame clones and drops some. The sample carries roughly 350,000 clones, around nine tenths recorded once. The sample was peripheral blood. The receptors derive from a woman in her late teens or twenties who had recovered from COVID-19.

This chain uses TRBV6-5 with TRBJ2-7; TRBD1 matches 9 bases. This CDR3 spans 14 amino acids. V trimming: 6 bases; J trimming: 3 bases; junction bases outside the gene matches: 6. Germline assignment: CDR1 MNHEY and CDR2 SVGAGI. Here the CDR3 reads CASRAGTGFYEQYV. The CDR3 coding sequence is TGTGCCAGCAGGGCCGGGACAGGGTTCTACGAGCAGTACGTC.

This clone came up once. This rearrangement joins TRBV25-1 to TRBJ1-1; 7 bases are a match to TRBD1. The CDR3 contains 15 residues. The germline V gene encodes CDR1 MGHDK and CDR2 SYGVNS. The V and J ends lost 3 bases and 12 bases, in that order; junction bases with no gene match: 16. CDR3 nucleotides: TGTGCCAGCAGTGAGTTCGGCGACAGGGCACTGGGGACTTTCTTT. Protein product: CASSEFGDRALGTFF.

The chain is built from TRBV10-3 and TRBJ2-7; 11 bases fit TRBD1. Per the germline V gene, CDR1 is ENHRY and CDR2 is SYGVKD. This CDR3 region has 16 residues. Trimming at V came to 5 bases and at J to 6 bases, leaving 12 bases not matched to a gene. CDR3 sequence: CAISQGLGTGGAEQYV. The CDR3 region has the DNA TGTGCCATCAGTCAGGGCCTCGGGACAGGGGGGGCCGAGCAGTACGTC.

This clone was detected once. The chain is built from TRBV12-5 and TRBJ2-5, with a tentative D call TRBD2 (5 bases). The V end lost 11 bases, the J end lost 5 bases, and 21 bases lay between the germline ends. Germline CDR1 is LGHNT and CDR2 is FRNRAP. CDR3 size: 14 residues. CDR3: CAVGADHRDETQYF. In DNA, the CDR3 is TGTGCTGTTGGAGCGGACCATCGGGATGAGACCCAGTACTTC. Full variable domain (remainder filled in from reference TRBV12-5 and TRBJ2-5): DARVTQTPRHKVTEMGQEVTMRCQPILGHNTVFWYRQTMMQGLELLAYFRNRAPLDDSGMPKDRFSAEMPDATLATLKIQPSEPRDSAVYFCAVGADHRDETQYFGPGTRLLVL.

To note about this clone: Different DNA sequences within this sample yield the same CDR3. The chain carries TRBV11-2 and TRBJ2-1; possible D gene TRBD2, 6 bases. V gave up 3 bases and J gave up 4 bases, with 7 bases separating them. Looked up from germline, CDR1 is SGHAT and CDR2 is FQNNGV. This CDR3 is 13 amino acids long. The CDR3 loop reads CASSLGLYNEQFF. CDR3 nucleotides: TGTGCCAGCAGCTTGGGACTTTACAATGAGCAGTTCTTC.

This rearrangement joins TRBV7-2 to TRBJ2-3, with 12 bases fitting TRBD2. J lost 7 bases, V lost 1 base, and 3 bases had no gene match. Per the germline V gene, CDR1 is SGHTA and CDR2 is FQGNSA. The CDR3 is 15 amino acids. CDR3 loop: CASSLGLAGGNTQYF. The CDR3, as DNA: TGTGCCAGCAGCTTAGGGCTAGCGGGAGGGAATACGCAGTATTTT. The full variable domain, in which reference TRBV7-2 and TRBJ2-3 provide the parts outside the CDR3, is GAGVSQSPSNKVTEKGKDVELRCDPISGHTALYWYRQSLGQGLEFLIYFQGNSAPDKSGLPSDRFSAERTGGSVSTLTIQRTQQEDSAVYLCASSLGLAGGNTQYFGPGTRLTVL.

The genes are TRBV5-6 and TRBJ1-1, with 8 positions matching TRBD1. The CDR3 totals 15 residues. V lost 3 bases and J lost 0; bases outside the gene matches: 4. Germline values: CDR1 SGHDT, CDR2 YYEEEE. For the CDR3, the DNA is TGTGCCAGCAGCTGGTGGACAGGGCTGAACACTGAAGCTTTCTTT. Protein: CASSWWTGLNTEAFF.

V gene TRBV12-3 or TRBV12-4 combines with J gene TRBJ1-3; D is uncertain. There are 13 residues in the CDR3. V was trimmed by 4 bases and J by 0 bases, leaving 4 bases between them. CDR3 in amino acids: CASSSVSGNTIYF. The CDR3 DNA is TGTGCCAGCAGTTCGGTCTCTGGAAACACCATATATTTT.

The chain carries TRBV15 and TRBJ2-1; D might be TRBD2 (6 bases). V lost 3 bases, J lost 5 bases, and 8 bases lay in between. The CDR3 is made up of 13 amino acids. CDR1 and CDR2 (germline): LNHNV, YYDKDF (reference sequence). This CDR3 reads CATSRDYHNEQFF. The CDR3 region has the DNA TGTGCCACCAGCAGGGACTATCACAATGAGCAGTTCTTC.

The genes are TRBV5-1 and TRBJ1-2; tentative D call: TRBD1 (6 bases). Germline V gene lookup returns CDR1 SGHRS and CDR2 YFSETQ. The CDR3 extends over 15 amino acids. The V end lost 5 bases, the J end lost 4 bases, and 18 bases lay between the germline ends. The CDR3 nucleotides read TGCGCCAGCAGTACCGGGAGGGGGGATAGCTATGGCTACACCTTC. Translation gives CASSTGRGDSYGYTF.

The chain joins TRBV11-2 to TRBJ2-7; 8 positions match TRBD2. V was pared by 1 base and J by 7 bases, with 9 bases of the junction left unmatched. CDR3 length equals 15 residues. Germline V CDR1 and CDR2: SGHAT, FQNNGV. Here the CDR3 reads CASSLGLAGPREQYV. CDR3 in DNA: TGTGCCAGCAGCTTAGGGTTAGCGGGACCTAGGGAGCAGTACGTC.

CDR3 nucleotide sequence: TGTGCCAGCTCACGAGACAGTCTCCAAGAGACCCAGTACTTC. The encoded protein is CASSRDSLQETQYF. The chain joins TRBV18 to TRBJ2-5, with D maybe TRBD1 (5 bases). Germline-derived CDR1 and CDR2 are KGHSH and LQKENI. The CDR3 length is 14 residues. Deletions cut 4 bases from V and 1 base from J, with 10 bases between.

The table lists this clone with a few counts. The J gene is TRBJ1-5, the V gene TRBV19; the D gene is possibly TRBD1 (5 bases). The CDR3 consists of 14 residues. The germline CDR1 and CDR2 sequences are LNHDA and SQIVND (reference sequence). With 3 bases removed from V and 5 bases from J, the gap between germline ends came to 11 bases. The CDR3 region is CASSIRGSYQPQHF. Here the CDR3 DNA reads TGTGCCAGTAGTATTAGGGGATCTTATCAGCCCCAGCATTTT.

The chain has TRBV6-5 and TRBJ1-2; no clear D. The CDR3 consists of 13 residues. Germline V lookup: CDR1 MNHEY, CDR2 SVGAGI. The ends were cut back, 7 bases at V and 7 bases at J, with 16 bases in the middle. CDR3 in amino acids: CASTLEKGFGYTF. As DNA, the CDR3 is TGTGCCAGCACGTTGGAGAAAGGTTTTGGCTACACCTTC.

This clone was observed a single time. The V gene is TRBV12-5, the J gene TRBJ2-3, with 8 bases fitting TRBD2. The V gene's germline CDR1 is LGHNT and CDR2 FRNRAP. The CDR3 totals 15 residues. Germline trimming cut 7 bases from V and 6 bases from J; bases unmatched to any gene: 12. The CDR3 DNA reads TGTGCTAGTGCCATTAAAAGCGGGAGCTGGGATACGCAGTATTTT. Its translation is CASAIKSGSWDTQYF.

CDR3 in amino acids: CASRVGVNTEAFF. CDR3 DNA: TGTGCCAGTAGGGTCGGGGTAAACACTGAAGCTTTCTTT. The chain has TRBV19 and TRBJ1-1; D remains unclear. Germline lookup yields CDR1 LNHDA and CDR2 SQIVND (reference sequence). The CDR3 has 13 residues. V lost 6 bases and J 2 bases, leaving 10 bases between the germline ends. The whole variable domain, remainder taken from reference TRBV19 and TRBJ1-1, is DGGITQSPKYLFRKEGQNVTLSCEQNLNHDAMYWYRQDPGQGLRLIYYSQIVNDFQKGDIAEGYSVSREKKESFPLTVTSAQKNPTAFYLCASRVGVNTEAFFGQGTRLTVV.

The rearrangement uses TRBV11-3 and TRBJ2-1, with TRBD2 matching 14 bases. There are 18 residues in the CDR3. The V and J ends lost 6 bases and 5 bases, in that order; junction bases with no gene match: 12. Germline CDR1 is SGHNT and CDR2 is YENEEA. The CDR3 protein is CASSPPGTSGSFDNEQFF. The CDR3 DNA follows: TGTGCCAGCAGTCCACCCGGGACTAGCGGGAGCTTCGACAATGAGCAGTTCTTC.

The chain's CDR3 is CASSSTGSGTDTQYF. DNA for the CDR3: TGTGCCAGCAGCTCGACAGGGTCTGGCACAGATACGCAGTATTTT. The chain has TRBV7-9 and TRBJ2-3; TRBD1 matches 7 bases. Unmatched junction bases numbered 5, after V lost 4 bases and J lost 1 base. The CDR3 covers 15 residues. Germline V gives CDR1 SEHNR, CDR2 FQNEAQ (reference sequence).

The rearrangement uses TRBV7-8 and TRBJ2-1; a weak D match, TRBD1 (6 bases). The CDR3 contains 13 residues. V was cut by 5 bases and J by 5 bases, with 10 bases left in between. Germline assignment: CDR1 SGHVS and CDR2 FQNEAQ. The DNA of the CDR3 is TGTGCCAGCAGCCAGGGACAAAACAATGAGCAGTTCTTC. This sequence encodes CASSQGQNNEQFF.

This clone was seen only once. This chain connects TRBV6-2 or TRBV6-3 to TRBJ2-1; D not certain. Looked up from germline, CDR1 is MNHEY and CDR2 is SVGEGT. Deletions cut 4 bases from V and 8 bases from J, with 12 bases between. This CDR3 is 13 amino acids long. The CDR3 nucleotides are TGTGCCAGCAGTTGGGTGGGCTATGATGAGCAGTTCTTC. Translating it yields CASSWVGYDEQFF.

The chain links TRBV7-2 to TRBJ1-5, with 7 bases lining up with TRBD1. Germline values: CDR1 SGHTA, CDR2 FQGNSA. The CDR3 runs to 14 residues. J was trimmed by 2 bases and V by 5 bases; bases with no gene match: 3. CDR3 sequence: CASSLTGGNQPQHF. The CDR3 DNA follows: TGTGCCAGCAGCCTTACAGGGGGCAATCAGCCCCAGCATTTT.